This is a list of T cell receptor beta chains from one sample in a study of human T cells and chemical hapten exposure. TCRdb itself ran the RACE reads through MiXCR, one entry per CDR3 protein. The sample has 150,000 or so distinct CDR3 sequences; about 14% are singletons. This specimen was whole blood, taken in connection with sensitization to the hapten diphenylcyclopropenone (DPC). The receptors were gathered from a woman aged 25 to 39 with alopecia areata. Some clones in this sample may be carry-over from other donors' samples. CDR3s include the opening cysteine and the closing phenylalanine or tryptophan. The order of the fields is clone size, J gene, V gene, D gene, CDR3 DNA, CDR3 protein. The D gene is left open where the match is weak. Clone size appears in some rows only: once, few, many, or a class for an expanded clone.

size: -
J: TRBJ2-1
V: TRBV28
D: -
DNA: TGTGCCACAGGCAGCAATGAGCAGTTCTTC
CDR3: CATGSNEQFF

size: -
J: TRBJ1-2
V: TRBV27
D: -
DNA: TGTGCCAGCGCAGTCGGGCCGGACCGATTCAATGGCTACACCTTC
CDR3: CASAVGPDRFNGYTF

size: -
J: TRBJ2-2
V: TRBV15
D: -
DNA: TGTGCCACCAGCAGAGAACGCCAGATTAACACCGGGGAGCTGTTTTTT
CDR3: CATSRERQINTGELFF

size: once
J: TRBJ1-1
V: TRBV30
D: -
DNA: TGTGCCTGGAGCCTAGGGCTGAACACTGAAGCTTTCTTT
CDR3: CAWSLGLNTEAFF

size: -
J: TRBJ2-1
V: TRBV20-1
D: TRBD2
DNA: TGCACCCCCCGAGGTGGCGGGGGAGAGCAGTTCTTC
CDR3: CTPRGGGGEQFF

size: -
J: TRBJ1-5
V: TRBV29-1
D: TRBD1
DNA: TGCAGCGTTGGGGACAGGGGACATCAGCCCCAGCATTTT
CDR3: CSVGDRGHQPQHF

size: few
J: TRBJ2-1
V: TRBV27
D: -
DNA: TGTGCCAGCTCGGTAAGGTTTTCCTACAATGAGCAGTTCTTC
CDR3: CASSVRFSYNEQFF

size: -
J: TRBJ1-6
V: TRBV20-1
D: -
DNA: TGCAGTGCTGGTTGGGGTGATAATTCACCCCTCCACTTT
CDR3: CSAGWGDNSPLHF

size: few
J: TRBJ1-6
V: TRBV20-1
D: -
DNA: TGCAGTGCTAGTCGGCAGGGCAATTCACCCCTCCACTTT
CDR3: CSASRQGNSPLHF

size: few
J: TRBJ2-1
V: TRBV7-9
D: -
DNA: TGTGCCAGCAGCTCGACTCTTACCCGGGGGGAGCAGTTCTTC
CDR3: CASSSTLTRGEQFF

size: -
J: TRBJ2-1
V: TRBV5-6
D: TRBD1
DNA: TGTGCCAGCAGCTCACGGGACAGGGCCTACAATGAGCAGTTCTTC
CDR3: CASSSRDRAYNEQFF

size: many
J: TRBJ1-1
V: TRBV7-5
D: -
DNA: -
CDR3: CISVSEALPGTALNTEAFF

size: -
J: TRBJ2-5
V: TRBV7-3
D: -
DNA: TGTGCCAGCAGCCCCTCCCTCGTGGGGCTCCAGTACTTC
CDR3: CASSPSLVGLQYF

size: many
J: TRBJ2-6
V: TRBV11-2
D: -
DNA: TGTGCCAGCAGCTTATCAGGGGCGGCTGGGGCCAACGTCCTGACTTTC
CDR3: CASSLSGAAGANVLTF

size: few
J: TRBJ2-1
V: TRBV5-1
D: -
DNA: TGCGCCAGCAGCCCAAGCCCCGAGGGAAACTCCTACAATGAGCAGTTCTTC
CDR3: CASSPSPEGNSYNEQFF

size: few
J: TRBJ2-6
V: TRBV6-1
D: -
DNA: TGTGCCAGCAGTGGATCGGACAGAACAATCTCTGGGGCCAACGTCCTGACTTTC
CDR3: CASSGSDRTISGANVLTF

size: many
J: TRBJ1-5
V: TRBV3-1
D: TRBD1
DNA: TGTGCCAGCAGCCCTGGACAGGCCCCTTCTCAGCCCCAGCATTTT
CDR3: CASSPGQAPSQPQHF

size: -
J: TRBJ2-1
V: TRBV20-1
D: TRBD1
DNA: TGCAGTGCTAGAGATTCGGCCAGGGGGTATGAGCAGTTCTTC
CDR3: CSARDSARGYEQFF

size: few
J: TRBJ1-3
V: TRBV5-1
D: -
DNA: TGCGCCAGCAGCCAGAGCGGTCAGGCTGGAAACACCATATATTTT
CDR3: CASSQSGQAGNTIYF